The TCR beta chain under discussion was sequenced for a study of blood T cell repertoires in COVID-19. Profiled with immunoSEQ multiplex PCR; TCRdb holds only in-frame clones, not every one. The table shows approximately 180,000 clones, with roughly 79% occurring only once. The CDR3 runs to 14 residues. Germline V gene data show CDR1 as MNHEY and CDR2 as SVGAGI. Unmatched junction bases numbered 2, after V lost 4 bases and J lost 3 bases. Sequenced sample: peripheral blood. V usage is TRBV6-5 and J usage is TRBJ1-5, with TRBD1 matching over 8 bases. The sequence came from a woman between 70 and 85 years old with acute or convalescent COVID-19. CDR3 coding DNA: TGTGCCAGCAGTTCGGGACAGGTCAATCAGCCCCAGCATTTT. Its protein product is CASSSGQVNQPQHF.